The source of this T cell receptor (beta chain) is a study of blood T cell repertoires in COVID-19. Study at large: Collection of acute and convalescent COVID-19 samples took place in the United States, Italy and Spain. PBMCs, B-cell-depleted T cells, or T cells provided the cDNA or gDNA that made up the material.

Donors were grouped by their self-reported clinical history. Original methodology: For nucleated cells, counts were estimated from reference gene primer amplification. Clones were read by immunoSEQ multiplex PCR, and TCRdb kept only the in-frame ones, dropping some. The V and J calls and clone size come from that table; D and trimming were worked out from the DNA. The sample lists 400,000 or so clones, approximately 92% occurring once. CDR3 size: 17 residues. The V and J ends lost 4 bases and 5 bases, in that order; junction bases with no gene match: 11. CDR1 is KGHDR, CDR2 SFDVKD, per germline. This receptor was obtained from a man younger than 45 who had recovered from COVID-19. The sample was PBMCs or T cells enriched from blood (not recorded which). The rearrangement joins TRBV24-1 to TRBJ2-3; 10 positions agree with TRBD2. CDR3 DNA sequence: TGTGCCACCAGTGAGTATTTACATCTAGCGGGAGAAGATACGCAGTATTTT. It specifies CATSEYLHLAGEDTQYF.